The entry below describes one T cell receptor beta chain. Antigen unknown. The record originates from a study of Tregs in tolerant kidney transplant recipients. Broader study findings: The most relevant donor-specific Treg TCRbeta repertoire apparently came from expansion with activated donor B cells. This study did not directly address biological reproducibility.

TCRdb's table, derived via immunoSEQ multiplex PCR, lists solely in-frame clones and lacks some. The data show tens of thousands of clones, with about 89% seen just once and about 3.8% held by the top ten. The nonmyeloablative bone marrow transplants came from related graft donors, with transient mixed chimerism. J gave up 2 bases and V 1 base, and 4 bases lay outside the gene matches. The CDR3 length is 16 residues. Germline V gene data show CDR1 as LNHNV and CDR2 as YYDKDF (reference sequence). The clonotype comes from a human patient who received a combined kidney and bone marrow transplant. A subset of T cells may come from the graft donor. V is TRBV15 and J is TRBJ2-2; 7 nucleotides align to TRBD2. The source material was CD4+ T cells from blood (PBMCs), sampled 6 months after the transplant. The CDR3 reads CATSRAGLPNTGELFF. In DNA, the CDR3 is TGTGCCACCAGCAGAGCGGGACTACCAAACACCGGGGAGCTGTTTTTT.